This entry describes one TCR beta chain. The source of the sample is a study of T cell responses to AZD1222 COVID-19 vaccine. Germline assignment: CDR1 SGHTA and CDR2 FQGNSA. The V and J ends lost 3 bases and 8 bases respectively, with 16 bases between them. The CDR3 loop spans 14 amino acids. The repertoire was sequenced with immunoSEQ multiplex PCR; TCRdb's copy has only in-frame clones and lacks some. The sample shows 90,000 to 150,000 clones, approximately 83% of them seen only once. The sequencing used peripheral blood, collected on day 0 of AZD1222 vaccination. The chain combines TRBV7-2 with TRBJ1-2, with a tentative D call TRBD1 (5 bases). The TCR originated in an adult in good health. The DNA for the CDR3 is TGTGCCAGCAGCTTCTCTGGGGGGGAGAGGGGCTACACCTTC. Translation gives CASSFSGGERGYTF.